Listed below are T cell receptor beta chains from one sample, sequenced in a study of blood T cell repertoires in COVID-19. Sequenced by immunoSEQ multiplex PCR; TCRdb stores in-frame clones only, minus some. Counted here are about 84,000 clones, about 80% occurring once; the ten biggest clones make up around 6%. The specimen was peripheral blood. The receptor set was obtained from a man aged 45-65 years with active or convalescent COVID-19. Both conserved end residues are part of each CDR3. Fields, in order: J gene, V gene, clone size, D gene, CDR3 protein. D genes are given only for firm matches. Clone size is shown for a subset of rows, as once, few, many or a class of expanded clone.

J: TRBJ2-2; V: TRBV27; size: NA; D: TRBD1; CDR3: CASSLSRTGTTGELFF
J: TRBJ2-1; V: TRBV24-1; size: NA; D: NA; CDR3: CATSDPRVYNEQFF
J: TRBJ2-2; V: TRBV7-3; size: NA; D: NA; CDR3: CASSSPWGPTAGELFF
J: TRBJ1-1; V: TRBV10-3; size: NA; D: TRBD1; CDR3: CAISETTGAAAEAFF
J: TRBJ2-2; V: TRBV5-4; size: NA; D: TRBD2; CDR3: CASSLSPSGVTGELFF
J: TRBJ1-4; V: TRBV9; size: NA; D: NA; CDR3: CASSVGGIVGEKLFF
J: TRBJ1-6; V: TRBV13; size: few; D: TRBD1; CDR3: CASSLKTGSTYNSPLHF
J: TRBJ2-3; V: TRBV9; size: NA; D: NA; CDR3: CASSKGAAFRTDTQYF
J: TRBJ1-4; V: TRBV27; size: few; D: TRBD1; CDR3: CASSFIGDRLFF
J: TRBJ2-2; V: TRBV12-5; size: NA; D: NA; CDR3: CASGLFQGGTGELFF
J: TRBJ1-2; V: TRBV30; size: once; D: NA; CDR3: CAWSMSFSNYGYTF
J: TRBJ1-4; V: TRBV4-3; size: NA; D: NA; CDR3: CASSQDHGGNEKLFF
J: TRBJ2-1; V: TRBV5-5; size: NA; D: NA; CDR3: CASSLERSSYNEQFF
J: TRBJ1-2; V: TRBV4-1; size: NA; D: TRBD1; CDR3: CASSLTAAGGYGYTF
J: TRBJ2-1; V: TRBV12-3/TRBV12-4; size: NA; D: NA; CDR3: CASSFLHAGEQFF
J: TRBJ2-7; V: TRBV10-1; size: few; D: TRBD2; CDR3: CASSPSGGPYEQYF
J: TRBJ1-3; V: TRBV9; size: NA; D: NA; CDR3: CASSRDSLSGNTIYF
J: TRBJ1-5; V: TRBV7-2; size: once; D: NA; CDR3: CASSSDTSRPQHF
J: TRBJ2-3; V: TRBV25-1; size: once; D: TRBD2; CDR3: CASRAGLVLGTDTQYF
J: TRBJ1-1; V: TRBV5-1; size: NA; D: NA; CDR3: CASLPGQVNTEAFF
J: TRBJ1-2; V: TRBV24-1; size: NA; D: NA; CDR3: CATSDSWGVNGYTF
J: TRBJ2-3; V: TRBV2; size: NA; D: NA; CDR3: CASSDPGGLADTQYF
J: TRBJ2-3; V: TRBV19; size: NA; D: NA; CDR3: CASRKGGGSSTDTQYF
J: TRBJ1-2; V: TRBV18; size: NA; D: NA; CDR3: CASSPTGRGYTF
J: TRBJ1-6; V: TRBV27; size: NA; D: NA; CDR3: CASSLEGTASPLHF
J: TRBJ2-1; V: TRBV7-3; size: NA; D: TRBD2; CDR3: CASSHPLSGSSYNEQFF
J: TRBJ1-6; V: TRBV27; size: NA; D: TRBD1; CDR3: CASSSRTGVGNSPLHF
J: TRBJ1-1; V: TRBV6-5; size: NA; D: NA; CDR3: CASSYSGQAFF
J: TRBJ2-3; V: TRBV19; size: NA; D: NA; CDR3: CASSSRSDTQYF
J: TRBJ2-7; V: TRBV27; size: NA; D: TRBD1; CDR3: CASRRSGTGISYEQYF
J: TRBJ2-5; V: TRBV7-7; size: NA; D: TRBD2; CDR3: CASSPGTSGGAWETQYF